The 7 T cell receptor beta chains reported below all come from one sample, sequenced in a study of T cells in Graves' hyperthyroidism and ophthalmopathy (dated by TCRdb to about 2019). The library was obtained by multiplex PCR. The listed sequencing device is Illumina HiSeq 2000. The TCR beta CDR3 regions were amplified from the RNA transcripts. The first round of RT-PCR for the TCR CDR3 was performed with the HTBI primer set and the Qiagen OneStep RT-PCR kit. TCRdb handled the public reads itself, with Q25 trimming in fastp and clone calling in MiXCR, and kept productive beta chains. Entries that share a CDR3 protein sequence are merged under the most common genes and DNA. The sample includes around 700,000 distinct CDR3 sequences, with about 17% observed a single time. The ten largest make up over 15% of the sample. The specimen was blood. These receptor sequences come from a woman between 50 and 59 years old with Graves' hyperthyroidism that later progressed to Graves' ophthalmopathy.

The rearrangement joins TRBV19 to TRBJ1-1, with unresolved D. V was cut by 2 bases and J by 1 base, with 8 bases left in between. Germline CDR1 is LNHDA and CDR2 is SQIVND (reference sequence). The CDR3 runs to 14 residues. CDR3 region: CASSIKHGNTEAFF. The CDR3 DNA reads as TGTGCCAGTAGTATAAAACACGGGAACACTGAAGCTTTCTTT. Full variable domain (outside the CDR3, taken from reference TRBV19 and TRBJ1-1): DGGITQSPKYLFRKEGQNVTLSCEQNLNHDAMYWYRQDPGQGLRLIYYSQIVNDFQKGDIAEGYSVSREKKESFPLTVTSAQKNPTAFYLCASSIKHGNTEAFFGQGTRLTVV.

The chain employs TRBV18 and TRBJ2-7; 7 bases match TRBD1. The CDR3 loop spans 14 amino acids. Germline CDR1 KGHSH, CDR2 LQKENI. V shed 1 base, J shed 4 bases, and the junction held 4 bases outside the gene matches. DNA for the CDR3: TGTGCCAGCTCACCACAGGGGACAGAGTACGAGCAGTACTTC. Protein product: CASSPQGTEYEQYF.

This clonotype was seen at least ten times. CDR3 amino acids: CAISESRTGVNTEAFF. In DNA, the CDR3 is TGTGCCATCAGTGAGTCGCGGACAGGCGTGAACACTGAAGCTTTCTTT. This sequence joins TRBV10-3 and TRBJ1-1, with 7 nucleotides matching TRBD1. Unmatched junction bases numbered 4, after V lost 0 bases and J lost 0 bases. CDR3 size: 16 residues. In germline, CDR1 is ENHRY, CDR2 SYGVKD.

This sequence joins TRBV6-5 and TRBJ1-1, with D possibly matching TRBD1 (5 bases). Germline lookup yields CDR1 MNHEY and CDR2 SVGAGI. The CDR3 is 15 residues long. The germline V and J ends were trimmed by 0 bases and 6 bases, with 14 bases remaining between them. CDR3 DNA sequence: TGTGCCAGCAGTTACTCGCGGGGCCCGGGAGCTGAAGCTTTCTTT. Amino acids: CASSYSRGPGAEAFF.

The genes are TRBV12-3 or TRBV12-4 and TRBJ2-3; TRBD2 aligns across 8 bases. The CDR3 spans 14 residues. V was clipped by 7 bases and J by 2 bases; unmatched bases: 5. The CDR3 region is CASTERGITDTQYF. DNA of the CDR3: TGTGCCAGCACGGAGCGGGGGATCACAGATACGCAGTATTTT.

J is TRBJ1-1 and V is TRBV15, with a weak D call TRBD1 (6 bases). Germline V CDR1 and CDR2: LNHNV, YYDKDF (reference sequence). This CDR3 spans 14 amino acids. Trimming removed 1 base at V and 6 bases at J, with 12 bases between. The CDR3 DNA sequence: TGTGCCACCAGCAGAGGCATACAGGGATCTGAAGCTTTCTTT. Its translation is CATSRGIQGSEAFF. Full variable domain (rest looked up from reference TRBV15 and TRBJ1-1): DAMVIQNPRYQVTQFGKPVTLSCSQTLNHNVMYWYQQKSSQAPKLLFHYYDKDFNNEADTPDNFQSRRPNTSFCFLDIRSPGLGDTAMYLCATSRGIQGSEAFFGQGTRLTVV.

As for this clonotype: One junction end disagrees with the germline gene, perhaps due to a read error. The genes are TRBV9 and TRBJ2-2; 8 bases agree with TRBD2. The germline gives CDR1 SGDLS, CDR2 YYNGEE. The CDR3 spans 15 residues. CDR3 DNA: TGTGCCAGCAGCCCACGGGGGGGCTCCACCGGGGGGCTGTTTTTT. Translated: CASSPRGGSTGGLFF.